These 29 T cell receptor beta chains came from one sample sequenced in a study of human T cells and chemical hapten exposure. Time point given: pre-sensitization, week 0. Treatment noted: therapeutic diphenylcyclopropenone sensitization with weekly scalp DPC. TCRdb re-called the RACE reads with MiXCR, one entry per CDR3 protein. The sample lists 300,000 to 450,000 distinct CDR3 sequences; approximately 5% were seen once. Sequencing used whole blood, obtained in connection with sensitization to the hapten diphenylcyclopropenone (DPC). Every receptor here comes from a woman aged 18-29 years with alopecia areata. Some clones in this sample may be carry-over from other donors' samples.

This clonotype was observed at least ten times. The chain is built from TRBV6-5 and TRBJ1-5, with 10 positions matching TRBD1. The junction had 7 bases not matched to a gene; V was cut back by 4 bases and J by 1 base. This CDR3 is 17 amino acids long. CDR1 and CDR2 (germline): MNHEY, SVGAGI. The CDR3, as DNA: TGTGCCAGCAGTTCTGTTGGGACAGGGGAGAGCAATCAGCCCCAGCATTTT. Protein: CASSSVGTGESNQPQHF.

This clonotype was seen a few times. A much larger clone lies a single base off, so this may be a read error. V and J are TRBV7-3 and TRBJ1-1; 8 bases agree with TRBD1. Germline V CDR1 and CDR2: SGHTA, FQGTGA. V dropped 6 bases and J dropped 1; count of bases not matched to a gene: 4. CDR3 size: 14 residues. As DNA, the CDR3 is TGTGCCAGCAGGCAGGGACAGGCGAACACTGAAGCTTTCTTT. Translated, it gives CASRQGQANTEAFF.

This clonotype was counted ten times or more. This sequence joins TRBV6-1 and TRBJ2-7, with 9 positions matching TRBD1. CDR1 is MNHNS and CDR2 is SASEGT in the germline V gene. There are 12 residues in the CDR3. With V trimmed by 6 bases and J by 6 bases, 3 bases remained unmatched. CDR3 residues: CASRGQGSEQYF. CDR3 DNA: TGTGCCAGCAGAGGACAGGGGAGCGAGCAGTACTTC.

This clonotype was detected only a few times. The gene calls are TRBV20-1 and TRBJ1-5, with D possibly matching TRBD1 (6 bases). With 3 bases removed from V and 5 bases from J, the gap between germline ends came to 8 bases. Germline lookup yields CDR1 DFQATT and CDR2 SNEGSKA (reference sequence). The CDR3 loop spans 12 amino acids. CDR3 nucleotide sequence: TGCAGTGCTAGTTCAGGGGATCAGCCCCAGCATTTT. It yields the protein CSASSGDQPQHF.

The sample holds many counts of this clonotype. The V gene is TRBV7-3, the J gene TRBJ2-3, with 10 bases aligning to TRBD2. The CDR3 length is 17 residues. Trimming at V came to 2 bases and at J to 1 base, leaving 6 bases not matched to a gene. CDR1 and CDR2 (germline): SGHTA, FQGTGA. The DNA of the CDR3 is TGTGCCAGCAGCTTAGCCCCTCTAGCGGGGGGCACAGATACGCAGTATTTT. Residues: CASSLAPLAGGTDTQYF.

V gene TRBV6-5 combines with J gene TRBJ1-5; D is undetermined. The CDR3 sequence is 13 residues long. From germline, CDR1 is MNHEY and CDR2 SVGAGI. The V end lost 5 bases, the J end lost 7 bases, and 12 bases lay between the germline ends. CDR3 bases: TGTGCCAGCAGTCCCCAGCGACACCAGCCCCAGCATTTT. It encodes CASSPQRHQPQHF.

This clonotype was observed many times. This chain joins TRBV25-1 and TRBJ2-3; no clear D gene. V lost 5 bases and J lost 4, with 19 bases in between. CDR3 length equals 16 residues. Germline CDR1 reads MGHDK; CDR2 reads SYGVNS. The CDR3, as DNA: TGTGCCAGCAGTCCGCCCCCGCTAGTTGAGGCAGATACGCAGTATTTT. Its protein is CASSPPPLVEADTQYF.

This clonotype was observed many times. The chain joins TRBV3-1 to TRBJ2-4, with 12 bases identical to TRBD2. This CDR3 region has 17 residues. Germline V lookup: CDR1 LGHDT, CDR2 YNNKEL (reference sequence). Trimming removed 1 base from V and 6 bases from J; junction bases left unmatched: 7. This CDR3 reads CASSQGLAGEALNIQYF. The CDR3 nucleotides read TGTGCCAGCAGCCAAGGACTAGCGGGGGAGGCGTTAAACATTCAGTACTTC.

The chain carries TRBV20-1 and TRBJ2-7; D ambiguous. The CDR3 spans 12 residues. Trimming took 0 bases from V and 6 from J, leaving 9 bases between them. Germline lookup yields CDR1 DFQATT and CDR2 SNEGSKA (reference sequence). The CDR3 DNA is TGCAGTGCTAGAGATCTTGTCTCCGAGCAGTACTTC. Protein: CSARDLVSEQYF.

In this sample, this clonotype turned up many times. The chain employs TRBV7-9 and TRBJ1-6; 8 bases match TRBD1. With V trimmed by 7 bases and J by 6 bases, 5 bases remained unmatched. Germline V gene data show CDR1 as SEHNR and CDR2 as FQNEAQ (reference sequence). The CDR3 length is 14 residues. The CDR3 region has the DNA TGTGCCAGCACCCGGACAGGGCTTAATTCACCCCTCCACTTT. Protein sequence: CASTRTGLNSPLHF.

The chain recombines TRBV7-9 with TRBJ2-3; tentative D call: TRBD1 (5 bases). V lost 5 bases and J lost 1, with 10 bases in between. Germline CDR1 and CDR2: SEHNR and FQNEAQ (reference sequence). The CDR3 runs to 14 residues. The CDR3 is CASSTGIGTDTQYF. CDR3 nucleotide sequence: TGTGCCAGCAGCACAGGTATCGGCACAGATACGCAGTATTTT. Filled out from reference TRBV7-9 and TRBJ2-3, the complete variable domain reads DTGVSQNPRHKITKRGQNVTFRCDPISEHNRLYWYRQTLGQGPEFLTYFQNEAQLEKSRLLSDRFSAERPKGSFSTLEIQRTEQGDSAMYLCASSTGIGTDTQYFGPGTRLTVL.

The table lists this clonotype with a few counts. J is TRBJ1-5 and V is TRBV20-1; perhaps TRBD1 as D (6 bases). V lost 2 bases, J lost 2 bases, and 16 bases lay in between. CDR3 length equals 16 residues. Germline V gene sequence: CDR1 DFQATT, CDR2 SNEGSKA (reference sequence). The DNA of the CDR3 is TGCAGTGCTAGACTGGGGGGGGGCATGGGCAATCAGCCCCAGCATTTT. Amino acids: CSARLGGGMGNQPQHF.

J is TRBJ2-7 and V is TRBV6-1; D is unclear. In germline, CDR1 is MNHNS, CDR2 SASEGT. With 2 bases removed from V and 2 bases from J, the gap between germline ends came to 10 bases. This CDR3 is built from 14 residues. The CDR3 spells CASSEFQRTYEQYF. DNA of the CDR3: TGTGCCAGCAGTGAATTCCAGAGAACCTACGAGCAGTACTTC.

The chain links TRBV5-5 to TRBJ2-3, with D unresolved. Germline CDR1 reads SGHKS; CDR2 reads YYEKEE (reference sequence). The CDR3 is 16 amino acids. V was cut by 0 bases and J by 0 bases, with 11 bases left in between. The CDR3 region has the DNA TGTGCCAGCAGCTTGGCGGCGGTTACTAGCACAGATACGCAGTATTTT. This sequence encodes CASSLAAVTSTDTQYF.

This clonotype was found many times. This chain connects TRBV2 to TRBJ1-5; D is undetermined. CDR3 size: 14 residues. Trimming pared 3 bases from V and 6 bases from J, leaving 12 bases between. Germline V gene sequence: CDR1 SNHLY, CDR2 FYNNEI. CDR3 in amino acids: CASSEREASQPQHF. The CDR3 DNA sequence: TGTGCCAGCAGTGAGAGGGAGGCAAGTCAGCCCCAGCATTTT.

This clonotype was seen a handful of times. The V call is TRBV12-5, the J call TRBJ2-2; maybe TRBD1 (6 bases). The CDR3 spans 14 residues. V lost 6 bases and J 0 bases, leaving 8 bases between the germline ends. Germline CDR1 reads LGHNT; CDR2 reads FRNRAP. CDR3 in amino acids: CASGQGTNTGELFF. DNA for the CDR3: TGTGCTAGTGGGCAGGGGACGAACACCGGGGAGCTGTTTTTT.

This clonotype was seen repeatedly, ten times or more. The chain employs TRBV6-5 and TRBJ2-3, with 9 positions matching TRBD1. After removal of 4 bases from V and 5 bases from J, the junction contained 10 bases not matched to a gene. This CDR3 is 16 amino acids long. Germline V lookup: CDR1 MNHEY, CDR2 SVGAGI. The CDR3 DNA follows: TGTGCCAGCAGTTCTCCCTACCGGGACAGGGTAGATACGCAGTATTTT. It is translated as CASSSPYRDRVDTQYF.

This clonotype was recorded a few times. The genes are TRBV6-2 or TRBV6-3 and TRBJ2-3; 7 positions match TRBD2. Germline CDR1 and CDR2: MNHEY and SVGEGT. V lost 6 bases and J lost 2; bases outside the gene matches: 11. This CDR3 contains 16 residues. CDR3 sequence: CASSAGAGPFTDTQYF. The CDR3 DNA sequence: TGTGCCAGCAGCGCCGGAGCGGGACCATTCACAGATACGCAGTATTTT.

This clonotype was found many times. The CDR3 sequence: CASSLVTGLGSTDTQYF. Written as DNA, the CDR3 is TGTGCCAGCAGCTTAGTGACAGGGCTGGGTAGCACAGATACGCAGTATTTT. The J gene is TRBJ2-3, the V gene TRBV7-8, with 7 nucleotides matching TRBD1. The J segment lost 0 bases and the V segment lost 1 base, leaving 7 bases of the junction unmatched. CDR3 length equals 17 residues. The V gene's germline CDR1 is SGHVS and CDR2 FQNEAQ. The full variable domain, with the rest looked up from reference TRBV7-8 and TRBJ2-3, is GAGVSQSPRYKVAKRGQDVALRCDPISGHVSLFWYQQALGQGPEFLTYFQNEAQLDKSGLPSDRFFAERPEGSVSTLKIQRTQQEDSAVYLCASSLVTGLGSTDTQYFGPGTRLTVL.

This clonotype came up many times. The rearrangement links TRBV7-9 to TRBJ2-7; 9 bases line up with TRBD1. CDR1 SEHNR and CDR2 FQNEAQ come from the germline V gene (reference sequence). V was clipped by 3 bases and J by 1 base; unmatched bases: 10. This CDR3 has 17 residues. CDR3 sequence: CASSFEPRQGGSYEQYF. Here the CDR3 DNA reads TGTGCCAGCAGCTTCGAACCCCGACAGGGGGGGTCCTACGAGCAGTACTTC.

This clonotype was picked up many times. The CDR3 DNA reads TGTGCCAGCAGCTCAGTGGACAGCCCCAATCAGCCCCAGCATTTT. As protein: CASSSVDSPNQPQHF. The chain has TRBV6-5 and TRBJ1-5; maybe TRBD1 (6 bases). Deletions cut 6 bases from V and 3 bases from J, with 15 bases between. The germline gives CDR1 MNHEY, CDR2 SVGAGI. The CDR3 runs to 15 residues.

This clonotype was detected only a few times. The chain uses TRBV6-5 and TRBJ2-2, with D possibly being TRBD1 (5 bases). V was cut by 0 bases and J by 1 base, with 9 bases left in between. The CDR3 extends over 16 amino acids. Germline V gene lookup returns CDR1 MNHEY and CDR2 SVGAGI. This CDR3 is CASSYSLDRNTGELFF. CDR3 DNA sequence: TGTGCCAGCAGTTACTCATTAGACAGGAACACCGGGGAGCTGTTTTTT.

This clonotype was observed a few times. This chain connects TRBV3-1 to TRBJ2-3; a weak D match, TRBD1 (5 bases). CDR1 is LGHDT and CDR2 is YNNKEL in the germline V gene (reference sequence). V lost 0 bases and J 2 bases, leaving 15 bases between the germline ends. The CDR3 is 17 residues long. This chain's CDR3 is CASSQERGSPNTDTQYF. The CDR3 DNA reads TGTGCCAGCAGCCAAGAAAGGGGCTCTCCGAACACAGATACGCAGTATTTT.

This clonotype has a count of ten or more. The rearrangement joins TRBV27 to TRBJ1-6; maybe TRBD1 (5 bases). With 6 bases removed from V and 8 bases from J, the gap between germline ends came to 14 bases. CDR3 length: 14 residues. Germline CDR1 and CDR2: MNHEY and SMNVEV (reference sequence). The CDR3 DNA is TGTGCCAGCAGATGGGACGCGCGCGATTCACCCCTCCACTTT. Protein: CASRWDARDSPLHF.

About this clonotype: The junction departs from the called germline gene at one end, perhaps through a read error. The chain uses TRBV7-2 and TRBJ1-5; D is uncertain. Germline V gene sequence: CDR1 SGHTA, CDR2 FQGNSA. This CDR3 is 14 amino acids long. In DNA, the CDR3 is TGTGCCAGCAGCTTAGGGCAAACCAATCAGCCCCTGCATTTT. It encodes CASSLGQTNQPLHF. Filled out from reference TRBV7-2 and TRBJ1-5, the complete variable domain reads GAGVSQSPSNKVTEKGKDVELRCDPISGHTALYWYRQSLGQGLEFLIYFQGNSAPDKSGLPSDRFSAERTGGSVSTLTIQRTQQEDSAVYLCASSLGQTNQPLHFGDGTRLSIL.

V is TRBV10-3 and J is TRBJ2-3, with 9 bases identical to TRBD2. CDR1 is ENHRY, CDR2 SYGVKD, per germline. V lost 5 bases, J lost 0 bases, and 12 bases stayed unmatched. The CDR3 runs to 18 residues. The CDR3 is CAISPGTSIIPSTDTQYF. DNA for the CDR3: TGTGCCATCAGTCCGGGGACTAGCATAATCCCTAGCACAGATACGCAGTATTTT.

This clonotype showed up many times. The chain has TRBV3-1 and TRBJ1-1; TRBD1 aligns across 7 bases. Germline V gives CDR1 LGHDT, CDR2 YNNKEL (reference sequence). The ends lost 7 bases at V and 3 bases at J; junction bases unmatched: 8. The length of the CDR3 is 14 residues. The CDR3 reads CASINRGVDTEAFF. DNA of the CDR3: TGTGCCAGCATCAACAGGGGCGTTGACACTGAAGCTTTCTTT.

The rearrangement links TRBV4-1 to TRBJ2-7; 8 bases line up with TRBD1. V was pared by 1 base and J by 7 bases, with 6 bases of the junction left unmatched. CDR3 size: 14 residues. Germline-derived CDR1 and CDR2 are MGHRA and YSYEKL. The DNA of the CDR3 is TGCGCCAGCAGCCAAGGTCCAGGGGGCGAGGAGCAGTACTTC. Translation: CASSQGPGGEEQYF.

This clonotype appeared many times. CDR3 amino acids: CASSFAESTEAFF. The CDR3 region has the DNA TGTGCCAGCAGTTTCGCCGAGAGCACTGAAGCTTTCTTT. The rearrangement uses TRBV12-3 or TRBV12-4 and TRBJ1-1; D is unclear. CDR3 size: 13 residues. The V end lost 3 bases, the J end lost 4 bases, and 9 bases lay between the germline ends.